This TCR beta chain is drawn from a study of blood T cell repertoires in COVID-19. About the research overall: T cells, B-cell-depleted T cells, or PBMCs supplied cDNA or gDNA.

Authors' methods: Researchers report that nucleated cell counts were estimated from reference gene primer amplification. The table came from immunoSEQ multiplex PCR; TCRdb's copy has only in-frame clones and leaves some out. The DNA was the basis for D and trimming; V, J and clone size are from that table. The top ten clones hold about 1.7% of a sample with about 300,000 clones, roughly nine tenths of them seen once. The CDR3 runs to 12 residues. The germline V and J ends were trimmed by 7 bases and 0 bases, with 5 bases remaining between them. The germline V gene encodes CDR1 SNHLY and CDR2 FYNNEI. The clonotype originates from a woman younger than 45 with COVID-19, enrolled during active disease. Specimen: peripheral blood. V and J are TRBV2 and TRBJ2-3; D may be TRBD2 (5 bases). CDR3 DNA: TGTGCCAGCACGGGAAGCACAGATACGCAGTATTTT. Encoded protein: CASTGSTDTQYF.